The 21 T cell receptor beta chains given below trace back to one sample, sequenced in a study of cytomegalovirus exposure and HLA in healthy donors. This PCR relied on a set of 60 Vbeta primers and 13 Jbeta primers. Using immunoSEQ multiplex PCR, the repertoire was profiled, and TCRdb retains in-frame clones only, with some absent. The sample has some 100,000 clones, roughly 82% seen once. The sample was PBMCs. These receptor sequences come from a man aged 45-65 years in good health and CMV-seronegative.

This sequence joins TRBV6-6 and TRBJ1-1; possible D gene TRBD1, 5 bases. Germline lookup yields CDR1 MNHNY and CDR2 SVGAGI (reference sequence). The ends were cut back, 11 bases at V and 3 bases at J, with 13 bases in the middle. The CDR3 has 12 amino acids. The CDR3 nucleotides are TGTGCCGAAGGGGCCAGGGACACTGAAGCTTTCTTT. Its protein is CAEGARDTEAFF.

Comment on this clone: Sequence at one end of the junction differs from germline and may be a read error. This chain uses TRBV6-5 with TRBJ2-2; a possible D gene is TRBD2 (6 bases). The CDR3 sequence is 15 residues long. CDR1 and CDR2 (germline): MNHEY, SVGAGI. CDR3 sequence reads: CASSPIGGNNGELFF. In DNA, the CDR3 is TGTGCCAGCAGTCCAATTGGGGGGAACAACGGGGAGCTGTTTTTT.

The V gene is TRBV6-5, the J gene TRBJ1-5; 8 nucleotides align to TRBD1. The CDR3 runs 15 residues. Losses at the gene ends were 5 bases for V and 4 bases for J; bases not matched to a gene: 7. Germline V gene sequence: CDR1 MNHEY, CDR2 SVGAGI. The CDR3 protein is CASSRDDRGNQPQHF. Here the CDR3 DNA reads TGTGCCAGCAGTCGCGATGACAGGGGTAATCAGCCCCAGCATTTT.

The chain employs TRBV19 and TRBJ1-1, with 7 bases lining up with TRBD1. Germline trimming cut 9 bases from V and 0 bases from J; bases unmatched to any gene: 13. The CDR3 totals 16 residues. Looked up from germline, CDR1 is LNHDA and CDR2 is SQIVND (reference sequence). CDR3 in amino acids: CASPPGTAHLNTEAFF. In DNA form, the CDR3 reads TGTGCCAGCCCGCCAGGGACAGCACACTTGAACACTGAAGCTTTCTTT.

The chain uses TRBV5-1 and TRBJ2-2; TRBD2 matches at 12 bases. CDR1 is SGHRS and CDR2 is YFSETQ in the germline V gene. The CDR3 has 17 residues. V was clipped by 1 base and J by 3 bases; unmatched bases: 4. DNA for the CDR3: TGCGCCAGCAGCTTGCGGCTAGCGGGAGGGGACACCGGGGAGCTGTTTTTT. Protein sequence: CASSLRLAGGDTGELFF.

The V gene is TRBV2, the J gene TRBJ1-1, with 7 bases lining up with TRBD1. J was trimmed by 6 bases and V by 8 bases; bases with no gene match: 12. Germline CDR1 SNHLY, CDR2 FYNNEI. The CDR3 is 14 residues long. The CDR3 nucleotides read TGTGCCAGCGTTGCCCAGGGGGTCGCGGCTGAAGCTTTCTTT. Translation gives CASVAQGVAAEAFF. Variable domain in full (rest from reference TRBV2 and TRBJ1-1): EPEVTQTPSHQVTQMGQEVILRCVPISNHLYFYWYRQILGQKVEFLVSFYNNEISEKSEIFDDQFSVERPDGSNFTLKIRSTKLEDSAMYFCASVAQGVAAEAFFGQGTRLTVV.

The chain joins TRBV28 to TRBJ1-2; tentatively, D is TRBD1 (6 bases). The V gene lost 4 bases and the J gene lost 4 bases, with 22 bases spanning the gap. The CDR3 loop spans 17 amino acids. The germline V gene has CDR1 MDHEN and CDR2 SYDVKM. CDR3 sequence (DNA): TGTGCCAGCAGTTCCGAAACAGATCCGGGACATGGCTATGGCTACACCTTC. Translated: CASSSETDPGHGYGYTF.

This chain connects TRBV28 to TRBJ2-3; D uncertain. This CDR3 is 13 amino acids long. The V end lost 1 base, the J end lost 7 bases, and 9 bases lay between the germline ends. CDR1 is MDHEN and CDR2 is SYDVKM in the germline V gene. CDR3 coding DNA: TGTGCCAGCAGTTTATTCCCGGTAAATACGCAGTATTTT. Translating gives CASSLFPVNTQYF.

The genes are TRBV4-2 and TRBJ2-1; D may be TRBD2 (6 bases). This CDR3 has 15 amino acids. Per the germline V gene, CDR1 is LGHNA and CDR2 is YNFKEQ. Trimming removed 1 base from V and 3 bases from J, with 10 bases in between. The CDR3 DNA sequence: TGTGCCAGCAGCCAAGGGAGGGTAAACTACAATGAGCAGTTCTTC. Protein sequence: CASSQGRVNYNEQFF.

Here the CDR3 DNA reads TGTGCCAGCAGGTCAGGGGGCGCAGAGACCCAGTACTTC. As protein: CASRSGGAETQYF. This sequence joins TRBV2 and TRBJ2-5; 8 bases match TRBD1. Germline values: CDR1 SNHLY, CDR2 FYNNEI. This CDR3 has 13 amino acids. V lost 6 bases and J lost 4; bases outside the gene matches: 4.

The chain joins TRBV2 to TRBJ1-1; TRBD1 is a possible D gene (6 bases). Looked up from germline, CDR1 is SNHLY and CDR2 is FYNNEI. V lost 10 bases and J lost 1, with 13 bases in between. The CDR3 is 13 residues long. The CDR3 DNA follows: TGTGCCACTTACCGGACAGAGAACACTGAAGCTTTCTTT. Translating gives CATYRTENTEAFF. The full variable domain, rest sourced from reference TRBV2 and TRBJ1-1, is EPEVTQTPSHQVTQMGQEVILRCVPISNHLYFYWYRQILGQKVEFLVSFYNNEISEKSEIFDDQFSVERPDGSNFTLKIRSTKLEDSAMYFCATYRTENTEAFFGQGTRLTVV.

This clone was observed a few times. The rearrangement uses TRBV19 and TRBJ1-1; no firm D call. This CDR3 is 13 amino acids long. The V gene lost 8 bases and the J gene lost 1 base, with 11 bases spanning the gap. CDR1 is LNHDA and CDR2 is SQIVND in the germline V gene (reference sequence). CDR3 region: CASAQSGNTEAFF. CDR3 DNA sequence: TGTGCCAGTGCCCAGTCGGGGAACACTGAAGCTTTCTTT.

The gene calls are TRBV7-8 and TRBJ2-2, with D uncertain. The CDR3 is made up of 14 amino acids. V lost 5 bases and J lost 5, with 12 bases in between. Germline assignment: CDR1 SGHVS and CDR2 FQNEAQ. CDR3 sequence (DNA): TGTGCCAGCAGCGTTAGAACTCTGACCGGGGAGCTGTTTTTT. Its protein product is CASSVRTLTGELFF.

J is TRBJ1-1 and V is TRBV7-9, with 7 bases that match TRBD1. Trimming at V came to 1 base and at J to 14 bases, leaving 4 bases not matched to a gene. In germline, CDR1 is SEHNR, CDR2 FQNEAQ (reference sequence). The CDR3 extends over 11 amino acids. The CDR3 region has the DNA TGTGCCAGCAGCTTAGAGGGGGCCGTCTTCTTT. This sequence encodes CASSLEGAVFF.

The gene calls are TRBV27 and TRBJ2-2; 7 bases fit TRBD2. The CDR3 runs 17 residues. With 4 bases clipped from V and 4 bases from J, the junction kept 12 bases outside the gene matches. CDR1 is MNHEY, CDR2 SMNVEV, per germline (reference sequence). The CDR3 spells CASSSWASGIATGELFF. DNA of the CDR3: TGTGCCAGCAGTTCGTGGGCTAGCGGTATCGCCACCGGGGAGCTGTTTTTT.

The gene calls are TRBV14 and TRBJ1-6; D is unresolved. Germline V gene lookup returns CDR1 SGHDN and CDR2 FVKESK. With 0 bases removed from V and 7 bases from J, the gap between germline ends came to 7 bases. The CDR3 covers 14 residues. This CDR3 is CASSQEVLNSPLHF. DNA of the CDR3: TGTGCCAGCAGCCAAGAAGTCCTAAATTCACCCCTCCACTTT.

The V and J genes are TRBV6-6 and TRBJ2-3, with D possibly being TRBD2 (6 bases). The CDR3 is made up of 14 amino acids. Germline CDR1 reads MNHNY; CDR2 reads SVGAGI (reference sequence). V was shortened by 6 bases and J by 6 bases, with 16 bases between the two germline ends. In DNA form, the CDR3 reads TGTGCCAGCAGATCGGGACTCTCTAAGGATACGCAGTATTTT. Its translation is CASRSGLSKDTQYF.

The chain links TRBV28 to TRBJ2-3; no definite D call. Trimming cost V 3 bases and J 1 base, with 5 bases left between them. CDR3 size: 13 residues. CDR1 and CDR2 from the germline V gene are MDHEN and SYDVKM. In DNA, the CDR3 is TGTGCCAGCAGTTTGCCAGGCACAGATACGCAGTATTTT. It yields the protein CASSLPGTDTQYF.

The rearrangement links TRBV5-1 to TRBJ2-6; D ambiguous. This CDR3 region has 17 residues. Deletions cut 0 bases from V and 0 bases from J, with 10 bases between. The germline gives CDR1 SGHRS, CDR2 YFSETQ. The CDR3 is CASSLGAPRSGANVLTF. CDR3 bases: TGCGCCAGCAGCTTGGGGGCACCGCGCTCTGGGGCCAACGTCCTGACTTTC.

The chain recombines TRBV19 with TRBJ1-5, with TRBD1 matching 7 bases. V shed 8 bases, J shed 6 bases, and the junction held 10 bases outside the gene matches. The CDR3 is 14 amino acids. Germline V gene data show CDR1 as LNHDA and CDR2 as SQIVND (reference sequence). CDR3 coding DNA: TGTGCCAGTCGATCGAACAGGGGAAGTCAGCCCCAGCATTTT. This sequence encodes CASRSNRGSQPQHF.

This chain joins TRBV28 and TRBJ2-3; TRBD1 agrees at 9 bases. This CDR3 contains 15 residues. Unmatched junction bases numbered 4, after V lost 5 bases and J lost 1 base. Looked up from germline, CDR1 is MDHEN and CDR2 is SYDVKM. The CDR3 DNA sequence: TGTGCCAGCAGTCTCACAGGGGGCGGCACAGATACGCAGTATTTT. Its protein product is CASSLTGGGTDTQYF.